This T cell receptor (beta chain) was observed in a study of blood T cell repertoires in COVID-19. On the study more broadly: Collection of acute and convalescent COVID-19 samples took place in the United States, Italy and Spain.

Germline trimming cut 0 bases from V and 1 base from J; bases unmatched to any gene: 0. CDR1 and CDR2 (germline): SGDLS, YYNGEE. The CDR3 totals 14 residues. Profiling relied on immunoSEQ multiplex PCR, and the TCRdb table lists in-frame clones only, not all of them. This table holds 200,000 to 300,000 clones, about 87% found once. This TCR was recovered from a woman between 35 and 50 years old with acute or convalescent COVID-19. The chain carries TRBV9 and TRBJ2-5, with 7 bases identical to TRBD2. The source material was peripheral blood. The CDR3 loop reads CASSVERGQETQYF. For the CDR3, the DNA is TGTGCCAGCAGCGTAGAGCGGGGCCAAGAGACCCAGTACTTC.